This TCR beta chain was identified in a study of blood T cell repertoires in COVID-19. Here immunoSEQ multiplex PCR was the method, and the copy in TCRdb shows in-frame clones only, minus some. The sample has 150,000 to 200,000 clones, 82% seen once. V lost 4 bases, J lost 7 bases, and 14 bases lay in between. The CDR3 totals 14 residues. Germline V gene lookup returns CDR1 SGHTS and CDR2 YDEGEE. The sequence was collected from a middle-aged woman with COVID-19, enrolled during active disease. V is TRBV5-8 and J is TRBJ1-4; maybe TRBD1 (5 bases). The specimen sequenced was peripheral blood. CDR3 bases: TGTGCCAGCAGCCACCGCGGGGCTGGTGAAAAACTGTTTTTT. Translating it yields CASSHRGAGEKLFF.